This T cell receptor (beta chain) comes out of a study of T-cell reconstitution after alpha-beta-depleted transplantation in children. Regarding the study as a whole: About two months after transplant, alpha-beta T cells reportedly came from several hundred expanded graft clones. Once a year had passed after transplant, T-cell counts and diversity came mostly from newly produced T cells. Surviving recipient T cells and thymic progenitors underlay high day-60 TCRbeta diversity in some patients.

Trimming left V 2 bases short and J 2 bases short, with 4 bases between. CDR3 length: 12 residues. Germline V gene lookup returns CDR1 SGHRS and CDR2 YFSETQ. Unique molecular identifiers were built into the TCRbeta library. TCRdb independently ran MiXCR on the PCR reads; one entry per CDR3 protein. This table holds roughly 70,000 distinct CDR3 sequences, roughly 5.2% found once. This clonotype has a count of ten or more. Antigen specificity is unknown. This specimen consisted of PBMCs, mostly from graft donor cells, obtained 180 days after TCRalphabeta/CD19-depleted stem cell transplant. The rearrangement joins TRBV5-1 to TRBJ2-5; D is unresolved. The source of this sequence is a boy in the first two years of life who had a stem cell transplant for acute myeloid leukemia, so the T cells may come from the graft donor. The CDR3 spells CASSFPQETQYF. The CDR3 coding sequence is TGCGCCAGCAGCTTCCCACAAGAGACCCAGTACTTC.